A selection of T cell receptor beta chains follows, all from one sample in a study of blood T cell repertoires in COVID-19. Profiling relied on immunoSEQ multiplex PCR, and the TCRdb table lists in-frame clones only, not all of them. Of 140,000 or so clones listed, about 86% were seen once; the top ten hold roughly 8%. The sequenced material came from peripheral blood. These receptors all stem from a woman aged 45 to 65 with active or convalescent COVID-19. The CDR3 runs from the conserved cysteine through the conserved F or W. Each record gives: V gene, J gene, CDR3 protein.

>TRBV24-1|TRBJ2-2
CATRGQANTGELFF
>TRBV2|TRBJ2-3
CASNLRDKASTDTQYF
>TRBV5-1|TRBJ2-7
CASSLEQSYEQYF
>TRBV2|TRBJ2-1
CASRESSGRALFF
>TRBV9|TRBJ2-5
CASSSAGGGYETQYF
>TRBV5-1|TRBJ1-5
CASSLSVGGDQPQHF
>TRBV5-1|TRBJ2-5
CASSLESGGETQYF
>TRBV24-1|TRBJ2-5
CATSDLRPGGLETQYF
>TRBV7-8|TRBJ2-1
CASSLARGLAVWNNEQFF
>TRBV11-2|TRBJ1-2
CASSLDRSGTVNGYTF
>TRBV5-1|TRBJ2-3
CASSLGIAGVSTDTQYF
>TRBV11-2|TRBJ1-4
CASSSPGQGDEKLFF
>TRBV10-3|TRBJ1-1
CAIRSDRLNTEAFF
>TRBV25-1|TRBJ1-1
CASSEEGRTGWNTEAFF
>TRBV27|TRBJ2-3
CASSLSILAGGNTQYF
>TRBV5-1|TRBJ2-5
CASSPTSGGEETQYF
>TRBV15|TRBJ2-7
CATSRDNLDEQYF
>TRBV7-9|TRBJ2-1
CASRRLAGLAYNEQFF
>TRBV19|TRBJ2-3
CASSGNRGDTQYF
>TRBV18|TRBJ1-2
CASSDEAGRYGYTF
>TRBV2|TRBJ1-1
CASTKGQGTNTEAFF
>TRBV2|TRBJ1-3
CASSEGGGWPGNTIYF
>TRBV3-1/TRBV3-2|TRBJ1-1
CASSQEISRAEAFF
>TRBV4-2|TRBJ1-5
CASSQGQGTSNQPQHF
>TRBV27|TRBJ2-2
CASRLLGGYNTGELFF
>TRBV6-1|TRBJ1-2
CASSEEQIYGYTF
>TRBV29-1|TRBJ2-3
CSEIPASGGTDTQYF